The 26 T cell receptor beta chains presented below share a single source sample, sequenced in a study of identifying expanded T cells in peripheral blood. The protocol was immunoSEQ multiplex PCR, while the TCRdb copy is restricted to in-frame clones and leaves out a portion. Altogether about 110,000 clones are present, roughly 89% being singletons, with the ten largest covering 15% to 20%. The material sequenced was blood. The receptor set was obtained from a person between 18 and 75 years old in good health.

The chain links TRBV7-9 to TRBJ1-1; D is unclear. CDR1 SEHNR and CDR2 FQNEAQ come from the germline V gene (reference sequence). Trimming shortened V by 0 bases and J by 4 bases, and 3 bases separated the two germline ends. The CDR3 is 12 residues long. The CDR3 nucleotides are TGTGCCAGCAGCTTAGCGGGCACTGAAGCTTTCTTT. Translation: CASSLAGTEAFF. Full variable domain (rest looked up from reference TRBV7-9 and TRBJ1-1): DTGVSQNPRHKITKRGQNVTFRCDPISEHNRLYWYRQTLGQGPEFLTYFQNEAQLEKSRLLSDRFSAERPKGSFSTLEIQRTEQGDSAMYLCASSLAGTEAFFGQGTRLTVV.

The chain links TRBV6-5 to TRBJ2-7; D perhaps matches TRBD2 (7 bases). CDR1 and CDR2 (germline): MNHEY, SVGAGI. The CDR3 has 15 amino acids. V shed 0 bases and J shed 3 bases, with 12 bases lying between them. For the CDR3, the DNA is TGTGCCAGCAGTTACTCGCGGGGGCAGGTCTACGAGCAGTACTTC. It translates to CASSYSRGQVYEQYF.

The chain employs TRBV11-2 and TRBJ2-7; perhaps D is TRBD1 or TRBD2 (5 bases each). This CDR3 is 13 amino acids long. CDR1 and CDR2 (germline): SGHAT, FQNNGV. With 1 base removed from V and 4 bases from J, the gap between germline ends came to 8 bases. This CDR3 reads CASSLGGEYEQYF. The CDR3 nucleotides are TGTGCCAGCAGCTTAGGAGGGGAGTACGAGCAGTACTTC.

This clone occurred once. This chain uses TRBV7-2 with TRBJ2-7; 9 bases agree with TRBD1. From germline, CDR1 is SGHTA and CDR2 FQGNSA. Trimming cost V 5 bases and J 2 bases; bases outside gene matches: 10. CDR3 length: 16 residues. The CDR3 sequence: CASSLPPGQGPYEQYF. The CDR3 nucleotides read TGTGCCAGCAGCCTCCCCCCGGGACAGGGCCCCTACGAGCAGTACTTC.

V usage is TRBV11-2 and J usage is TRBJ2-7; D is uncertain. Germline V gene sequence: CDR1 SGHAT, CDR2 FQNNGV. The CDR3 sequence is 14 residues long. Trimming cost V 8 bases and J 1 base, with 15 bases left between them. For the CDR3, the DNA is TGTGCCAGCGCTCCGGCTCGCACATCCTACGAGCAGTACTTC. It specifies CASAPARTSYEQYF.

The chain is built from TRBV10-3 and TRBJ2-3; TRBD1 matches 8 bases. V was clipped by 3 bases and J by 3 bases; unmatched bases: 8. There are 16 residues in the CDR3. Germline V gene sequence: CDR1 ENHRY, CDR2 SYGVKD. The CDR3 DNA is TGTGCCATCAGTGACCCCAACAGGGGGATAACAGATACGCAGTATTTT. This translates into CAISDPNRGITDTQYF.

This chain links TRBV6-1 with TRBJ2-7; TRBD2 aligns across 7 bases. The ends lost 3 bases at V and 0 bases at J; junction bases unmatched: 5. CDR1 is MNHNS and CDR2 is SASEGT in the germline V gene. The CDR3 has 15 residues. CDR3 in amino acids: CASSDPGTTSYEQYF. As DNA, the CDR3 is TGTGCCAGCAGTGACCCCGGGACTACCTCCTACGAGCAGTACTTC.

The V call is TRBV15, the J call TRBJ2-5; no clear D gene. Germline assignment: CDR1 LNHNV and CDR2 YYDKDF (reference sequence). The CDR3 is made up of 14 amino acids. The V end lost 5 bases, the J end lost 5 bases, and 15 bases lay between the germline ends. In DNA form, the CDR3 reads TGTGCCACCAGCCAACGGTGGGTTACGGAGACCCAGTACTTC. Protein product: CATSQRWVTETQYF.

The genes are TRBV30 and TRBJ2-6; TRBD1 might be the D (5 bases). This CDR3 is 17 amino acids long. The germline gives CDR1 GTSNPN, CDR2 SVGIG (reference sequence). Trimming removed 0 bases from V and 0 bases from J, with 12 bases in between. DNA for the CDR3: TGTGCCTGGAGTGTAGGTCTGGGGCCCTCTGGGGCCAACGTCCTGACTTTC. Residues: CAWSVGLGPSGANVLTF.

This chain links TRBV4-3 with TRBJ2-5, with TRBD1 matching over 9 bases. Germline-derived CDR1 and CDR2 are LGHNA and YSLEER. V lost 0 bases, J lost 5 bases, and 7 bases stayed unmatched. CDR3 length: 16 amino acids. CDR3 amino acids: CASSQDWGQGVETQYF. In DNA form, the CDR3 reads TGCGCCAGCAGCCAAGATTGGGGACAGGGAGTGGAGACCCAGTACTTC.

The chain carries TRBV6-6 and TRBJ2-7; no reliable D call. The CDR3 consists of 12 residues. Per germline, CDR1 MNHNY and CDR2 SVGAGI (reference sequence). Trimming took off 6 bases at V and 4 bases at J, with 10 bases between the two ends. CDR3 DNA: TGTGCCAGCAGCGACACATGGTACGAGCAGTACTTC. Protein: CASSDTWYEQYF.

CDR3 protein: CASTPRGIGEQYF. The CDR3 DNA sequence: TGTGCCAGCACCCCACGCGGCATCGGGGAGCAGTACTTC. The chain employs TRBV2 and TRBJ2-7, with unresolved D. Trimming left V 7 bases short and J 7 bases short, with 17 bases between. The CDR3 spans 13 residues. Germline V gene sequence: CDR1 SNHLY, CDR2 FYNNEI.

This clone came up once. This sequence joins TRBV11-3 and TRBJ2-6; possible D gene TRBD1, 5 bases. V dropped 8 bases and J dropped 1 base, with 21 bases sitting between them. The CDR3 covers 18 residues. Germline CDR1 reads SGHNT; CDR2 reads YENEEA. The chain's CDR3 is CASSLIRGAGSGANVLTF. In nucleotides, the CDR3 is TGTGCCAGCTCCCTTATAAGGGGCGCAGGATCTGGGGCCAACGTCCTGACTTTC.

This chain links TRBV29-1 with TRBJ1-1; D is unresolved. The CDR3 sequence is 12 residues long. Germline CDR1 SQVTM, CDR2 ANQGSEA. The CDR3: CTVRNMNTEAFF. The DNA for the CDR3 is TGCACCGTAAGAAACATGAACACTGAAGCTTTCTTT.

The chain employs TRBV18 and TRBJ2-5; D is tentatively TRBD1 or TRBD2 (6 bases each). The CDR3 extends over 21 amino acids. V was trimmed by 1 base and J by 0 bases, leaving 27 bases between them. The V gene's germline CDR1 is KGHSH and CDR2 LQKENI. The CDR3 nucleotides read TGTGCCAGCTCACCACACATCGCGGGACACCCTACACCCTCGTACCAAGAGACCCAGTACTTC. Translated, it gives CASSPHIAGHPTPSYQETQYF.

The CDR3 region is CASRRENTIYF. CDR3 coding DNA: TGTGCCAGCAGAAGAGAAAACACCATATATTTT. This rearrangement joins TRBV6-5 to TRBJ1-3; D unresolved. Trimming stripped 6 bases from V and 6 bases from J, with 6 bases between. Per germline, CDR1 MNHEY and CDR2 SVGAGI. The CDR3 totals 11 residues.

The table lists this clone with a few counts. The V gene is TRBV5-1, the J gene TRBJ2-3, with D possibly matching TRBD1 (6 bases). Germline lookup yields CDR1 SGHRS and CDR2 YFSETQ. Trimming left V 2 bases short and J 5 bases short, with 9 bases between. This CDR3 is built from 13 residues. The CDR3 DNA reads TGCGCCAGCAGCTTCTGGGGGCGAGATACGCAGTATTTT. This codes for CASSFWGRDTQYF.

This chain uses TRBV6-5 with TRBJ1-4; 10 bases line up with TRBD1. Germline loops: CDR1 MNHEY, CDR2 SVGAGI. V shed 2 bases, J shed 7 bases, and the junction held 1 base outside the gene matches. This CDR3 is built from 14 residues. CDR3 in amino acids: CASSYDRGREKLFF. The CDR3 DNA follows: TGTGCCAGCAGTTACGACAGGGGGCGTGAAAAACTGTTTTTT.

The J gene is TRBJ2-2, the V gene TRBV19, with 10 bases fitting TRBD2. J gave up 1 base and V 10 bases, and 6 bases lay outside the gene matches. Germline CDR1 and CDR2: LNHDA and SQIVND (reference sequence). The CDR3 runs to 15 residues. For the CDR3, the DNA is TGTGCCACCCGTCAGCGGGGGGGGAACACCGGGGAGCTGTTTTTT. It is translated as CATRQRGGNTGELFF.

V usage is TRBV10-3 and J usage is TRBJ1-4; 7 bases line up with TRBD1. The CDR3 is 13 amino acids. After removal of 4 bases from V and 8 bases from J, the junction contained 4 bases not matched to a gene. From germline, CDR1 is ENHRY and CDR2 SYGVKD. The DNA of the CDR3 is TGTGCCATCAGTGCTATCAGGGGGGAAAAACTGTTTTTT. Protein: CAISAIRGEKLFF.

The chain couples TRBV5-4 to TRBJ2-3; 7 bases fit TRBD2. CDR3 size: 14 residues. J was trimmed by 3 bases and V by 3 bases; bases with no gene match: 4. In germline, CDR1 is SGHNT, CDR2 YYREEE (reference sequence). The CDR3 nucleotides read TGTGCCAGCAGCTCCTTCGGGGGGACAGATACGCAGTATTTT. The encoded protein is CASSSFGGTDTQYF. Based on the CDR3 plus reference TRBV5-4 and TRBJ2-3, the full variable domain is ETGVTQSPTHLIKTRGQQVTLRCSSQSGHNTVSWYQQALGQGPQFIFQYYREEENGRGNFPPRFSGLQFPNYSSELNVNALELDDSALYLCASSSFGGTDTQYFGPGTRLTVL.

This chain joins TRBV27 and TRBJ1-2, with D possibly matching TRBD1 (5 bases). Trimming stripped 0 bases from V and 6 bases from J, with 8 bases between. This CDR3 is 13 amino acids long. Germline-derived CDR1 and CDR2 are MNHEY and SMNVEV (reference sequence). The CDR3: CASSLSGEDGYTF. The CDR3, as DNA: TGTGCCAGCAGTTTATCAGGGGAAGATGGCTACACCTTC.

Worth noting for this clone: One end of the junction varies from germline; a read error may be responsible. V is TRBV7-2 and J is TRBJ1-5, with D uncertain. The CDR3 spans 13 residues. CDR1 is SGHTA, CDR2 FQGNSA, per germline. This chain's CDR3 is CASSQFDNQPQHF. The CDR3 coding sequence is TGCGCCAGCAGCCAATTCGACAATCAGCCCCAGCATTTT.

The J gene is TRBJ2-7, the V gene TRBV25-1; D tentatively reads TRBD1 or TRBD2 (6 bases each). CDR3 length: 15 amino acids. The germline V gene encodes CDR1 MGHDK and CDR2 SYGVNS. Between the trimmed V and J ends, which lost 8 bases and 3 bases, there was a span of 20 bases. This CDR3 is CASPEGVSQSYEQYF. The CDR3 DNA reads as TGTGCCAGCCCGGAGGGGGTAAGTCAGAGCTACGAGCAGTACTTC.

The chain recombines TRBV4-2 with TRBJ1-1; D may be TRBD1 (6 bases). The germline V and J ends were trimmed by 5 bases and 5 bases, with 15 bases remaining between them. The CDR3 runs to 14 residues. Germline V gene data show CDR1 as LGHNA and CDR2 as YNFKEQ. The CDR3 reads CASSKLGGATEAFF. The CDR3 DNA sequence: TGTGCCAGCAGCAAGCTTGGGGGGGCGACTGAAGCTTTCTTT.

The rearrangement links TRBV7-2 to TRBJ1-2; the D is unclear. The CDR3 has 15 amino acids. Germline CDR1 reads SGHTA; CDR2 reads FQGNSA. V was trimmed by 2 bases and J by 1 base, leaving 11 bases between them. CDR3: CASSLSARHNYGYTF. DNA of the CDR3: TGTGCCAGCAGCTTATCTGCCCGGCATAACTATGGCTACACCTTC.